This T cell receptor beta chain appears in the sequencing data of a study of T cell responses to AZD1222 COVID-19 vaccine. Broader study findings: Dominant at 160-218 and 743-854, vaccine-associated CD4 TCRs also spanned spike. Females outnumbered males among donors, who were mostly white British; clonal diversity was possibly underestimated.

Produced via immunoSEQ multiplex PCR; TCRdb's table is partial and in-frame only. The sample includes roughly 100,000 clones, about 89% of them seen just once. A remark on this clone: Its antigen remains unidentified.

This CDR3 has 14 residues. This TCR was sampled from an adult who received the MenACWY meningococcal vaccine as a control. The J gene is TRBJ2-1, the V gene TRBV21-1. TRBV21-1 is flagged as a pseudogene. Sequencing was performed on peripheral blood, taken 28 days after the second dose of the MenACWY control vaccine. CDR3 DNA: TGTGCCAGCAGTAACGATCCCTCGTACAATGAGCAGTTCTTC. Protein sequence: CASSNDPSYNEQFF.